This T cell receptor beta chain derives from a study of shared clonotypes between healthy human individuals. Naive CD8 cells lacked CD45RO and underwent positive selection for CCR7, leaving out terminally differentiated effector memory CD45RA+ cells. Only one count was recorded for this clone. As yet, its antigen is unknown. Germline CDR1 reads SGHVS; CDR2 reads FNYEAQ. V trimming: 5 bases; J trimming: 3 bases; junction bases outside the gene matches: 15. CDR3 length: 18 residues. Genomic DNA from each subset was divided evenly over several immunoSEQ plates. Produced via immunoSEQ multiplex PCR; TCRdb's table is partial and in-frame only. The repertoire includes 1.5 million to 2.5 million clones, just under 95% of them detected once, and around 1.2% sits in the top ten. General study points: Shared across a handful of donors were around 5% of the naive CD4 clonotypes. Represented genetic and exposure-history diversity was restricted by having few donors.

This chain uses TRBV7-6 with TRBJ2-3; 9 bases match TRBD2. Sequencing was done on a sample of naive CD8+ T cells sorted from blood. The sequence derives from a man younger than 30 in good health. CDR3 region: CASSNTPLGGGVTDTQYF. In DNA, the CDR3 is TGTGCCAGCAGCAATACCCCTCTGGGCGGGGGGGTAACAGATACGCAGTATTTT.